This T cell receptor (beta chain) derives from a study of cytomegalovirus exposure and HLA in healthy donors. Study at large: Caucasian-associated ancestry cluster membership applied to about four fifths of 398 genotyped donors. Findings and limits, study-wide: Some segments of the V type, notably TRBV6-2 and TRBV6-3, were excluded as indistinguishable.

Turning to this clone: Its antigen remains unknown.

The PCR used 60 Vbeta and 13 Jbeta primers. Clones were read by immunoSEQ multiplex PCR, and TCRdb kept only the in-frame ones, dropping some. In the table there are approximately 160,000 clones, around two thirds of which are singletons. This CDR3 is built from 13 residues. Germline CDR1 and CDR2: MNHEY and SVGAGI. The V end lost 4 bases, the J end lost 9 bases, and 13 bases lay between the germline ends. The source material was PBMCs. The sequence was obtained from a man aged 45-65 years in good health and CMV-seronegative. The chain carries TRBV6-5 and TRBJ2-1; TRBD2 is a possible D gene (6 bases). The CDR3 coding sequence is TGTGCCAGCAGTTCGGGACTCCGGAGTGAGCAGTTCTTC. Translating gives CASSSGLRSEQFF.